This T cell receptor beta chain was recorded in a study of T cells after yellow fever vaccination. Study-level points and caveats: Clones that expanded after primary vaccination mostly reappeared after the booster (over 95% CD4, 70% to 90% CD8).

This CDR3 region has 14 residues. Per germline, CDR1 SGHNT and CDR2 YYREEE (reference sequence). V gave up 3 bases and J gave up 2 bases; unmatched junction bases: 2. UMIs were added to TCR cDNA along with a universal primer site when it was made by 5'RACE template switching. TCRdb re-derived calls from the 5' RACE reads in MiXCR, one entry per CDR3 protein. The sample yields 450,000 to 600,000 distinct CDR3 sequences, approximately 15% seen once. A word on this clonotype: Its antigen remains unknown.

The TCR originated in a man in his thirties or forties who received the YFV17D yellow fever vaccine. Here the sequenced sample was PBMCs, taken on the day of the yellow fever booster vaccination. This chain joins TRBV5-4 and TRBJ1-3, with 7 bases fitting TRBD1. The CDR3 sequence is CASSYRGAGNTIYF. The CDR3 DNA sequence: TGTGCCAGCAGCTACAGGGGTGCTGGAAACACCATATATTTT.